These 12 T cell receptor beta chains were sequenced from one sample in a study of shared clonotypes between healthy human individuals. The repertoire was sequenced with immunoSEQ multiplex PCR; TCRdb's copy has only in-frame clones and lacks some. The sample has about 670,000 clones, 55% to 75% seen once; the top ten hold about 1.8%. The sample comprised memory CD4+ T cells sorted from blood. Sample subset: CD45RA-negative fraction. These receptors were taken from a woman in her 30s in good health.

This clone was counted once. The CDR3 DNA reads TGTGCCAGCAGCGCTAGGGCTAGCGGGAGAGGGGAGCTGTTTTTT. It yields the protein CASSARASGRGELFF. The chain carries TRBV9 and TRBJ2-2, with 10 bases lining up with TRBD2. The CDR3 has 15 residues. Germline-derived CDR1 and CDR2 are SGDLS and YYNGEE. After removal of 3 bases from V and 8 bases from J, the junction contained 7 bases not matched to a gene.

In its sample, this clone was seen a few times. Other DNA sequences within the sample encode an identical CDR3. The chain is built from TRBV5-1 and TRBJ2-1; perhaps TRBD2 as D (6 bases). Germline CDR1 SGHRS, CDR2 YFSETQ. V was cut by 2 bases and J by 4 bases, with 10 bases left in between. The length of the CDR3 is 14 residues. CDR3: CASSLAGSYNEQFF. CDR3 in DNA: TGCGCCAGCAGCTTAGCCGGGAGTTACAATGAGCAGTTCTTC.

As DNA, the CDR3 is TGTGCCAGCAGTTTCAGGGTGGCTCAGCCCCAGCATTTT. It encodes CASSFRVAQPQHF. The chain employs TRBV27 and TRBJ1-5; D may be TRBD1 (5 bases). This CDR3 region has 13 residues. Per germline, CDR1 MNHEY and CDR2 SMNVEV (reference sequence). Trimming removed 3 bases at V and 6 bases at J, with 9 bases between.

The rearrangement joins TRBV10-2 to TRBJ2-2, with D possibly matching TRBD1 (5 bases). Germline assignment: CDR1 WSHSY and CDR2 SAAADI. The CDR3 is made up of 14 amino acids. V was pared by 2 bases and J by 4 bases, with 8 bases between. CDR3 loop: CASSEGQVTGELFF. The DNA for the CDR3 is TGCGCCAGCAGTGAGGGACAAGTCACCGGGGAGCTGTTTTTT.

The chain carries TRBV7-9 and TRBJ2-7; 8 nucleotides line up with TRBD1. V dropped 3 bases and J dropped 2; count of bases not matched to a gene: 3. CDR1 and CDR2 from the germline V gene are SEHNR and FQNEAQ (reference sequence). The CDR3 is 14 residues long. CDR3 sequence: CASSFMDRAYEQYF. CDR3 nucleotide sequence: TGTGCCAGCAGCTTTATGGACAGGGCCTACGAGCAGTACTTC.

V gene TRBV6-5 combines with J gene TRBJ2-7; D is ambiguous. CDR1 and CDR2 from the germline V gene are MNHEY and SVGAGI. This CDR3 spans 12 amino acids. V was clipped by 6 bases and J by 7 bases, with 13 bases between them. CDR3 residues: CASRTPGGEQYF. CDR3 DNA: TGTGCCAGCAGAACCCCCGGTGGGGAGCAGTACTTC.

The rearrangement links TRBV7-9 to TRBJ2-7; the D gene is possibly TRBD2 (5 bases). The CDR3 runs 14 residues. V was shortened by 5 bases and J by 3 bases, with 14 bases between the two germline ends. Germline-derived CDR1 and CDR2 are SEHNR and FQNEAQ (reference sequence). The CDR3 sequence: CASSGEGSRYEQYF. The CDR3 DNA sequence: TGTGCCAGCAGCGGAGAGGGTTCACGCTACGAGCAGTACTTC.

The CDR3 sequence: CAWSVRTGTEQYF. Here the CDR3 DNA reads TGTGCCTGGAGTGTACGGACAGGGACAGAGCAGTACTTC. The gene calls are TRBV30 and TRBJ2-7, with 8 bases that match TRBD1. The CDR3 sequence is 13 residues long. J was trimmed by 7 bases and V by 0 bases; bases with no gene match: 5. The germline CDR1 and CDR2 sequences are GTSNPN and SVGIG (reference sequence).

The rearrangement uses TRBV7-3 and TRBJ2-7, with 7 bases fitting TRBD1. V was pared by 4 bases and J by 2 bases, with 11 bases of the junction left unmatched. The CDR3 is made up of 16 amino acids. Germline values: CDR1 SGHTA, CDR2 FQGTGA. This chain's CDR3 is CASSSKGGQDPYEQYF. As DNA, the CDR3 is TGTGCCAGCAGCTCTAAAGGTGGACAGGACCCCTACGAGCAGTACTTC.

This clone appeared many times. Other DNA sequences in this sample translate to the same CDR3. The chain links TRBV18 to TRBJ1-2; D might be TRBD1 (6 bases). CDR1 and CDR2 (germline): KGHSH, LQKENI. CDR3 length: 15 amino acids. Trimming pared 0 bases from V and 0 bases from J, leaving 8 bases between. The CDR3 spells CASSPPGTTNYGYTF. The DNA of the CDR3 is TGTGCCAGCTCACCACCGGGGACAACTAACTATGGCTACACCTTC.

This clone has just a few counts. This rearrangement joins TRBV7-9 to TRBJ2-7; D ambiguous. The V gene's germline CDR1 is SEHNR and CDR2 FQNEAQ (reference sequence). The CDR3 sequence is 12 residues long. V shed 5 bases and J shed 3 bases, with 8 bases lying between them. The CDR3 loop reads CASSAGHYEQYF. DNA for the CDR3: TGTGCCAGCAGCGCAGGCCACTACGAGCAGTACTTC. The variable domain in full, with the rest retrieved from reference TRBV7-9 and TRBJ2-7, is DTGVSQNPRHKITKRGQNVTFRCDPISEHNRLYWYRQTLGQGPEFLTYFQNEAQLEKSRLLSDRFSAERPKGSFSTLEIQRTEQGDSAMYLCASSAGHYEQYFGPGTRLTVT.

Ten or more counts support this clone. Other DNA sequences in this sample translate to the same CDR3. This chain links TRBV28 with TRBJ1-2, with 7 bases that match TRBD1. This CDR3 has 13 residues. CDR1 and CDR2 (germline): MDHEN, SYDVKM. V lost 6 bases, J lost 7 bases, and 8 bases stayed unmatched. The CDR3 DNA reads as TGTGCCAGCAGCCTGGACAGGACCGGTGGCTACACCTTC. This sequence encodes CASSLDRTGGYTF.